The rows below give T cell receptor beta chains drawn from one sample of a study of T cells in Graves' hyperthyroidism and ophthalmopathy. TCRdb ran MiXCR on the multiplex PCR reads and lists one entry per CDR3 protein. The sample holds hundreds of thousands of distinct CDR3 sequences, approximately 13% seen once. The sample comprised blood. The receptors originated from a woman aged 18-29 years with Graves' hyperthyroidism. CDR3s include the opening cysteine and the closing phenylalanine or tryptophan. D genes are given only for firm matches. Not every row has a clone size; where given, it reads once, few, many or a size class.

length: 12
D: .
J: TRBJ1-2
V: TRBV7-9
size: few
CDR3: CASSLDLRGYTF
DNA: TGTGCCAGCAGCTTAGACTTGAGGGGCTACACCTTC

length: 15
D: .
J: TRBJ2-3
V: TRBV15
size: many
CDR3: CATSGTVGSTDTQYF
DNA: TGTGCCACCTCAGGGACGGTAGGAAGCACAGATACGCAGTATTTT

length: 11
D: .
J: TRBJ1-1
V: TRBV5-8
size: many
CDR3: CASSPDTEAFF
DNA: TGTGCCAGCAGCCCTGACACTGAAGCTTTCTTT

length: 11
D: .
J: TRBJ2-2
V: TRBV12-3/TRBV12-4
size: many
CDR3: CASRNTGELFF
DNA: TGTGCCAGCAGAAACACCGGGGAGCTGTTTTTT

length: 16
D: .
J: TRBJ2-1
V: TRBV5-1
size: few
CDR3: CASSALGLSSYNEQFF
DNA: TGCGCCAGCAGCGCCCTGGGACTCTCCTCCTACAATGAGCAGTTCTTC

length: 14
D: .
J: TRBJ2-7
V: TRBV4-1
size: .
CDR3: CASSRNRMNYEQYF
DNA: TGCGCCAGCAGCCGTAACAGGATGAACTACGAGCAGTACTTC

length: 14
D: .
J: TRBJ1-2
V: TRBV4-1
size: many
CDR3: CASSPTTVLTGYTF
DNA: TGCGCCAGCAGCCCGACGACAGTGTTGACGGGCTACACCTTC

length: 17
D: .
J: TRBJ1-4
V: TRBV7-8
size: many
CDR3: CASSLHTWGATNEKLFF
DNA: TGTGCCAGCAGCTTACATACTTGGGGGGCAACTAATGAAAAACTGTTTTTT

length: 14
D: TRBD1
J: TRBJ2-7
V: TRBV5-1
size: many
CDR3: CASRLGQGAYEQYF
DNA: TGCGCCAGCAGACTTGGACAGGGGGCCTACGAGCAGTACTTC

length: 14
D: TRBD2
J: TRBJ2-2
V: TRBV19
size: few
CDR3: CASSTAGGTGELFF
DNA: TGTGCCAGTAGTACGGCGGGAGGTACCGGGGAGCTGTTTTTT

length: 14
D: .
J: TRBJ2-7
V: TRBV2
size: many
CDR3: CASSENSPTYEQYF
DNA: TGTGCCAGCAGTGAAAACTCCCCTACCTACGAGCAGTACTTC

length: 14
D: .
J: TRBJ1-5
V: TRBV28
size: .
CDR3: CASSLEQYNQPQHF
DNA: TGTGCCAGCAGTCTAGAGCAGTACAATCAGCCCCAGCATTTT